This T cell receptor beta chain originates from a study of beta chain features in type 1 diabetes. On the study more broadly: About 98,000,000 sorted cells were examined across all samples.

Sorted populations all exceeded 95% purity. From germline, CDR1 is SGHRS and CDR2 YFSETQ. V was clipped by 0 bases and J by 4 bases; unmatched bases: 4. The length of the CDR3 is 15 residues. Investigators reverse transcribed all isolated RNA, so they sequenced expressed TCRB transcripts. The repertoire was sequenced with immunoSEQ multiplex PCR; TCRdb's copy has only in-frame clones and lacks some. The sample yields 310,000 or so clones, 9.5% to 12% seen once. The TCR comes from a woman aged 25 to 45 in good health. This chain joins TRBV5-1 and TRBJ1-1, with TRBD1 identical over 9 bases. What was sequenced was naive CD4+ T cells from blood. CDR3 loop: CASSLGQGGGTEAFF. The DNA for the CDR3 is TGCGCCAGCAGCTTGGGACAGGGGGGAGGCACTGAAGCTTTCTTT.